A single sample is the source of the 31 T cell receptor beta chains below, sequenced in a study of identical twins. TCRdb re-called the 5' RACE reads with MiXCR, one entry per CDR3 protein. Of 750,000 to 950,000 distinct CDR3 sequences listed, around an eighth are singletons. A further study also used this sample, focusing on yellow fever vaccine responses in identical twins.

Sequenced material: PBMCs. These TCRs come from a woman aged 18-29 years in good health.

This clonotype was counted a few times. V is TRBV27 and J is TRBJ2-1, with D hard to call. Germline assignment: CDR1 MNHEY and CDR2 SMNVEV (reference sequence). The CDR3 sequence is 13 residues long. The V gene lost 1 base and the J gene lost 7 bases, with 8 bases spanning the gap. Written as DNA, the CDR3 is TGTGCCAGCAGTTTATTTTTAGTGAATGAGCAGTTCTTC. It specifies CASSLFLVNEQFF.

This clonotype was seen only a few times. The chain employs TRBV12-3 or TRBV12-4 and TRBJ2-1; TRBD1 agrees at 7 bases. The ends lost 5 bases at V and 7 bases at J; junction bases unmatched: 5. The CDR3 contains 13 residues. This chain's CDR3 is CASSPQTGNEQFF. The CDR3 nucleotides read TGTGCCAGCAGTCCCCAGACAGGGAATGAGCAGTTCTTC.

In this sample, this clonotype turned up a few times. V usage is TRBV14 and J usage is TRBJ2-1, with 12 bases that match TRBD2. With V trimmed by 0 bases and J by 7 bases, 7 bases remained unmatched. The CDR3 is 17 residues long. Germline-derived CDR1 and CDR2 are SGHDN and FVKESK. This chain's CDR3 is CASSQEFGLAGRNEQFF. CDR3 DNA sequence: TGTGCCAGCAGCCAAGAATTCGGACTAGCGGGACGGAATGAGCAGTTCTTC.

This clonotype was found many times. This chain uses TRBV3-1 with TRBJ1-2; perhaps TRBD1 as D (6 bases). This CDR3 region has 13 residues. V dropped 8 bases and J dropped 8 bases, with 18 bases sitting between them. The V gene's germline CDR1 is LGHDT and CDR2 YNNKEL (reference sequence). CDR3 DNA: TGTGCCAGCTCTGAGGGGCAGGGGATCGGCTACACCTTC. Residues: CASSEGQGIGYTF.

This clonotype was detected only a few times. V usage is TRBV5-6 and J usage is TRBJ2-2; 7 nucleotides agree with TRBD2. After removal of 2 bases from V and 2 bases from J, the junction contained 3 bases not matched to a gene. The CDR3 runs 15 residues. CDR1 and CDR2 (germline): SGHDT, YYEEEE. The CDR3 region has the DNA TGTGCCAGCAGCTTAGCGGGGATCAACACCGGGGAGCTGTTTTTT. Protein: CASSLAGINTGELFF. Using reference TRBV5-6 and TRBJ2-2 for the parts outside the CDR3, the full variable domain is DAGVTQSPTHLIKTRGQQVTLRCSPKSGHDTVSWYQQALGQGPQFIFQYYEEEERQRGNFPDRFSGHQFPNYSSELNVNALLLGDSALYLCASSLAGINTGELFFGEGSRLTVL.

The rearrangement uses TRBV28 and TRBJ2-2, with 7 bases lining up with TRBD1. Germline CDR1 is MDHEN and CDR2 is SYDVKM. With 4 bases clipped from V and 2 bases from J, the junction kept 10 bases outside the gene matches. The CDR3 is 17 amino acids. The CDR3 region has the DNA TGTGCCAGCAGTTCATGGGTGACAGGGACCAACACCGGGGAGCTGTTTTTT. Protein sequence: CASSSWVTGTNTGELFF.

This clonotype was detected only a few times. The rearrangement joins TRBV4-2 to TRBJ2-3, with TRBD2 matching 8 bases. Germline lookup yields CDR1 LGHNA and CDR2 YNFKEQ. V gave up 0 bases and J gave up 4 bases; unmatched junction bases: 3. The CDR3 extends over 15 amino acids. The CDR3 sequence: CASSQETSVADTQYF. In nucleotides, the CDR3 is TGTGCCAGCAGCCAAGAGACTAGCGTCGCAGATACGCAGTATTTT.

The sample holds a few counts of this clonotype. This sequence joins TRBV5-1 and TRBJ2-7; a weak D match, TRBD1 (6 bases). V was cut by 1 base and J by 3 bases, with 8 bases left in between. Germline values: CDR1 SGHRS, CDR2 YFSETQ. This CDR3 has 13 amino acids. Written as DNA, the CDR3 is TGCGCCAGCAGCTTGCGGGACAACTACGAGCAGTACGTC. Its protein is CASSLRDNYEQYV.

This clonotype was found many times. The rearrangement joins TRBV5-1 to TRBJ2-2; 8 nucleotides agree with TRBD1. The trim removed 2 bases at V and 7 bases at J, leaving 7 bases unmatched. Germline lookup yields CDR1 SGHRS and CDR2 YFSETQ. The CDR3 is 15 amino acids. In DNA form, the CDR3 reads TGCGCCAGCAGCTTACTGGACAGGGACGACGGGGAGCTGTTTTTT. Amino acid sequence: CASSLLDRDDGELFF.

The chain uses TRBV12-3 or TRBV12-4 and TRBJ2-1, with no clear D. This CDR3 comprises 16 residues. The V gene lost 6 bases and the J gene lost 0 bases, with 15 bases spanning the gap. DNA for the CDR3: TGTGCCAGCAGCCCACCCCTGGTGAGCTCCTACAATGAGCAGTTCTTC. Translation gives CASSPPLVSSYNEQFF.

In its sample, this clonotype was seen many times. This chain joins TRBV12-3 or TRBV12-4 and TRBJ2-5, with D maybe TRBD1 (5 bases). Deletions cut 4 bases from V and 5 bases from J, with 8 bases between. CDR3 length: 12 amino acids. CDR3 residues: CASSSRAETQYF. CDR3 nucleotides: TGTGCCAGCAGTTCCAGGGCGGAGACCCAGTACTTC.

The chain recombines TRBV20-1 with TRBJ2-7; D perhaps matches TRBD2 (6 bases). CDR1 DFQATT and CDR2 SNEGSKA come from the germline V gene (reference sequence). This CDR3 spans 12 amino acids. The CDR3 DNA reads as TGCTGTCATGGGGACTGTTCCTACGAGCAGTACGTC. It codes for CCHGDCSYEQYV.

The CDR3 coding sequence is TGCGCCAGCAGTGAGCAGTTCAGGGCCGCGGACTATGGCTACACCTTC. Translating it yields CASSEQFRAADYGYTF. V is TRBV10-2 and J is TRBJ1-2; TRBD1 might be the D (5 bases). Germline loops: CDR1 WSHSY, CDR2 SAAADI. The CDR3 sequence is 16 residues long. Trimming removed 2 bases at V and 3 bases at J, with 16 bases between.

This clonotype was observed a handful of times. The chain combines TRBV2 with TRBJ2-2; D is perhaps TRBD1 or TRBD2 (5 bases each). The V end lost 8 bases, the J end lost 2 bases, and 24 bases lay between the germline ends. Germline values: CDR1 SNHLY, CDR2 FYNNEI. This CDR3 spans 18 amino acids. CDR3 in amino acids: CASARGLGTPLNTGELFF. The DNA of the CDR3 is TGTGCCAGCGCCCGGGGTCTTGGGACCCCACTCAACACCGGGGAGCTGTTTTTT.

This chain connects TRBV6-2 or TRBV6-3 to TRBJ1-1; 8 bases align to TRBD1. The junction had 6 bases not matched to a gene; V was cut back by 8 bases and J by 4 bases. CDR3 length: 13 residues. Germline lookup yields CDR1 MNHEY and CDR2 SVGEGT. The CDR3 here is CASAGQGATEAFF. The CDR3 DNA is TGTGCCAGCGCGGGGCAGGGGGCCACTGAAGCTTTCTTT.

This clonotype was observed many times. The chain recombines TRBV20-1 with TRBJ2-7, with 8 bases identical to TRBD2. Germline CDR1 reads DFQATT; CDR2 reads SNEGSKA (reference sequence). CDR3 length equals 13 residues. V shed 3 bases, J shed 3 bases, and the junction held 4 bases outside the gene matches. The CDR3 protein is CSASGGGSYEQYF. In DNA, the CDR3 is TGCAGTGCTAGCGGCGGGGGGAGCTACGAGCAGTACTTC.

This clonotype was seen a few times. The chain links TRBV20-1 to TRBJ2-5; 9 nucleotides agree with TRBD2. The CDR3 totals 15 residues. Losses at the gene ends were 1 base for V and 5 bases for J; bases not matched to a gene: 8. CDR1 is DFQATT and CDR2 is SNEGSKA in the germline V gene (reference sequence). The CDR3: CSARAPGLARETQYF. DNA for the CDR3: TGCAGTGCTAGAGCCCCTGGACTAGCGAGGGAGACCCAGTACTTC.

A few counts support this clonotype. The J gene is TRBJ2-7, the V gene TRBV11-2; 15 bases are a match to TRBD2. V shed 2 bases and J 4 bases; nucleotides not matched to a gene: 18. The CDR3 is made up of 21 amino acids. Germline assignment: CDR1 SGHAT and CDR2 FQNNGV. CDR3 bases: TGTGCCAGCAGCTTACTATCAGGACCGGGACTAGCGGGAGGAGTCAGTTACGAGCAGTACTTC. As protein: CASSLLSGPGLAGGVSYEQYF.

The chain carries TRBV3-1 and TRBJ2-1, with TRBD2 identical over 7 bases. J was trimmed by 7 bases and V by 3 bases; bases with no gene match: 6. The CDR3 is 14 amino acids. Germline V gene sequence: CDR1 LGHDT, CDR2 YNNKEL (reference sequence). For the CDR3, the DNA is TGTGCCAGCAGCCACTCACTAGCGTCTAATGAGCAGTTCTTC. As protein: CASSHSLASNEQFF.

This clonotype was counted a few times. The chain carries TRBV3-1 and TRBJ2-7, with a tentative D call TRBD2 (5 bases). This CDR3 has 12 amino acids. V gave up 3 bases and J gave up 6 bases, with 9 bases separating them. Germline V CDR1 and CDR2: LGHDT, YNNKEL (reference sequence). DNA for the CDR3: TGTGCCAGCAGCCATCTACGGGGCGAGCAGTACTTC. This translates into CASSHLRGEQYF.

J is TRBJ2-2 and V is TRBV9, with 10 bases lining up with TRBD2. The germline V gene has CDR1 SGDLS and CDR2 YYNGEE. The CDR3 covers 16 residues. J gave up 1 base and V 1 base, and 1 base lay outside the gene matches. Here the CDR3 reads CASSVRLAGNTGELFF. The CDR3 nucleotides are TGTGCCAGCAGCGTACGACTAGCGGGGAACACCGGGGAGCTGTTTTTT.

The chain employs TRBV6-5 and TRBJ2-7; 9 nucleotides match TRBD1. V was clipped by 4 bases and J by 6 bases; unmatched bases: 4. This CDR3 comprises 13 residues. CDR1 is MNHEY, CDR2 SVGAGI, per germline. CDR3 nucleotide sequence: TGTGCCAGCAGTTTAACAGGGGGCCGCGAGCAGTACGTC. Translation gives CASSLTGGREQYV.

The chain uses TRBV11-2 and TRBJ2-3; D might be TRBD2 (5 bases). Germline CDR1 reads SGHAT; CDR2 reads FQNNGV. The V end was cut by 4 bases, the J end by 5 bases, with 25 bases between. The CDR3 totals 18 residues. This CDR3 is CASSSDLLTTAPGDTQYF. In DNA, the CDR3 is TGTGCCAGCAGCTCTGACCTCCTGACTACCGCTCCAGGAGATACGCAGTATTTT.

The chain uses TRBV3-1 and TRBJ2-7, with TRBD2 as a possible D gene (6 bases). Germline V gene lookup returns CDR1 LGHDT and CDR2 YNNKEL (reference sequence). The CDR3 has 14 amino acids. Trimming pared 0 bases from V and 4 bases from J, leaving 10 bases between. The CDR3 sequence: CASSQDSGTYEQYF. The CDR3 coding sequence is TGTGCCAGCAGCCAAGATTCCGGGACTTACGAGCAGTACTTC.

This clonotype was observed a handful of times. This sequence joins TRBV12-3 or TRBV12-4 and TRBJ2-7; tentatively, D is TRBD1 (5 bases). This CDR3 is built from 15 residues. The V end was cut by 3 bases, the J end by 2 bases, with 14 bases between. CDR3 bases: TGTGCCAGCAGTTTGTTGAGAGACAGTCCCTACGAGCAGTACTTC. Translated, it gives CASSLLRDSPYEQYF.

The J gene is TRBJ2-1, the V gene TRBV2; D unresolved. V gave up 4 bases and J gave up 5 bases, with 12 bases separating them. The germline V gene encodes CDR1 SNHLY and CDR2 FYNNEI. The CDR3 has 14 residues. The CDR3 DNA sequence: TGTGCCAGCAGTGTCTCGAGCCAGGACAATGAGCAGTTCTTC. Translation gives CASSVSSQDNEQFF. Filled out from reference TRBV2 and TRBJ2-1, the complete variable domain reads EPEVTQTPSHQVTQMGQEVILRCVPISNHLYFYWYRQILGQKVEFLVSFYNNEISEKSEIFDDQFSVERPDGSNFTLKIRSTKLEDSAMYFCASSVSSQDNEQFFGPGTRLTVL.

This clonotype was detected a few times. V gene TRBV15 combines with J gene TRBJ1-4; D unclear. The germline V gene has CDR1 LNHNV and CDR2 YYDKDF (reference sequence). The CDR3 loop spans 15 amino acids. V lost 3 bases and J lost 4, with 12 bases in between. DNA of the CDR3: TGTGCCACCAGCAGTAGGGCCCTCGGTAATGAAAAACTGTTTTTT. The encoded protein is CATSSRALGNEKLFF.

This clonotype was picked up many times. The rearrangement uses TRBV5-1 and TRBJ2-1, with TRBD2 matching 7 bases. Germline V gene data show CDR1 as SGHRS and CDR2 as YFSETQ. The ends lost 0 bases at V and 14 bases at J; junction bases unmatched: 14. The CDR3 consists of 15 residues. CDR3 protein: CASSLDGERLAEEFF. The CDR3, as DNA: TGCGCCAGCAGCTTGGACGGGGAGAGACTAGCCGAGGAGTTCTTC.

The chain recombines TRBV5-1 with TRBJ1-2; tentatively, D is TRBD1 (5 bases). CDR1 is SGHRS and CDR2 is YFSETQ in the germline V gene. V lost 4 bases to trimming and J lost 2 bases, with 15 bases between them. This CDR3 is 15 amino acids long. The CDR3 nucleotides read TGCGCCAGCAGCCTCCCGGGACGGGAAAACTATGGCTACACCTTC. Its translation is CASSLPGRENYGYTF.

The table lists this clonotype with a few counts. The rearrangement joins TRBV29-1 to TRBJ2-5, with a possible D match to TRBD2 (7 bases). Trimming removed 7 bases from V and 2 bases from J, with 14 bases in between. CDR1 and CDR2 from the germline V gene are SQVTM and ANQGSEA. The CDR3 consists of 13 residues. The CDR3 protein is CSGLGGQQETQYF. In DNA form, the CDR3 reads TGCAGCGGCCTCGGGGGGCAACAAGAGACCCAGTACTTC.

This clonotype came up a few times. The chain couples TRBV20-1 to TRBJ2-3; no definite D call. V was shortened by 6 bases and J by 4 bases, with 8 bases between the two germline ends. CDR1 is DFQATT, CDR2 SNEGSKA, per germline (reference sequence). CDR3 length: 11 amino acids. For the CDR3, the DNA is TGCAGTGCATTAGGGCCAGATACGCAGTATTTT. Residues: CSALGPDTQYF.